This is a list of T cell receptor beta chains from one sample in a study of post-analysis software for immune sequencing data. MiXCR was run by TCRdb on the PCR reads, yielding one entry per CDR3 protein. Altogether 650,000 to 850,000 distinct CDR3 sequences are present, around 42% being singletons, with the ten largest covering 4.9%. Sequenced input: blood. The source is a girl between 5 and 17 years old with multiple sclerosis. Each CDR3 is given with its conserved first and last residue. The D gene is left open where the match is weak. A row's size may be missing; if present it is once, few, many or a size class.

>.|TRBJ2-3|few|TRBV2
TGTGCCTCCCAAGACCGTACAGATACGCAGTATTTT
CASQDRTDTQYF
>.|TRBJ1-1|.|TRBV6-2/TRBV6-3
TGTGCCAGCAGTTACTCGTTGTGGACTGAAGCTTTCTTT
CASSYSLWTEAFF
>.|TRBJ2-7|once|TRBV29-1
TGCAGCGTTGGTTGGGGGGAAATCCTTTACTACGAGCAGTACTTC
CSVGWGEILYYEQYF
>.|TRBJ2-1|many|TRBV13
TGTGCCACCCTCTCGCGGGGAGTTAATGAGCAGTTCTTC
CATLSRGVNEQFF
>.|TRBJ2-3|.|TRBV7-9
TGTGCCAGCAGCAGAGAGGGGGCAGATACGCAGTATTTT
CASSREGADTQYF
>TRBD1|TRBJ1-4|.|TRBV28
TGTGCCAGCAGTTTATCAGGGCAGGGGGCCGAAAAACTGTTTTTT
CASSLSGQGAEKLFF
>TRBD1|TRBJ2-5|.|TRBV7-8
TGTGCCAGCAGCTTAGTAGTTGGACAGGCGGGTGAGCAGTACTTC
CASSLVVGQAGEQYF
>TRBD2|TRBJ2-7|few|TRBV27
TGTGCCAGCAGTAAACCGGGACTAGACCCCGAGCAGTACTTC
CASSKPGLDPEQYF
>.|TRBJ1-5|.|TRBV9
TGTGCCAACTCGACCGGTGTAGCCCAGCATTTT
CANSTGVAQHF
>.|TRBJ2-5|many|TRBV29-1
TGCAGCGTTGGAACTTTAGAGACCCAGTACTTC
CSVGTLETQYF
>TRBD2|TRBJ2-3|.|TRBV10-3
TGTGCCACCAGACAGCTAGCGGGAGGCACGAGGTCCACAGATACGCAGTATTTT
CATRQLAGGTRSTDTQYF
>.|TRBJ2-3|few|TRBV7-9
TGTGCCAGCAGCTTAGAACTGGCCGCCAGGGCGACAGATACGCAGTATTTT
CASSLELAARATDTQYF
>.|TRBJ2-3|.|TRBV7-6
TGTGCCAGCAGCGACGACAGTGAAAACACAGATACGCAGTATTTT
CASSDDSENTDTQYF
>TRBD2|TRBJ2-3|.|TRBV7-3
TGTGCCAGCAGCTTAGGGGCGGGAGGCCCGCCCACAGATACGCAGTATTTT
CASSLGAGGPPTDTQYF
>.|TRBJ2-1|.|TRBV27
TGTGCCAGCAGTTTATTCGCGGACTATGAGCAGTTCTTC
CASSLFADYEQFF
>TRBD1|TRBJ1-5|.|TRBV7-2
TGTGCCAGCAGCTTAGCTTGGGACAGGGGGCGCCGGCAGCCCCAGCATTTT
CASSLAWDRGRRQPQHF
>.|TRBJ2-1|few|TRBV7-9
TGTGCCAGCATCGCTAGCAGCTACAATGAGCAGTTCTTC
CASIASSYNEQFF
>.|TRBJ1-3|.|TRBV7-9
TGTGCCATCTATTCTGCCTCTGGAAACACCATATATTTT
CAIYSASGNTIYF
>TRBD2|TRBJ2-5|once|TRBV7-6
TGTGCCAGCAGCTTATTGGGGCCGGGAGGAGAGACCCAGTACTTC
CASSLLGPGGETQYF
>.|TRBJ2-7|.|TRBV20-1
TGCAGTGCTAGAGATTACATCCAGCAGTACTTC
CSARDYIQQYF
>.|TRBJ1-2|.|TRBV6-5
TGTGCCAGCAGTTACTCTCAGGGTCACTATGGCTACACCTTC
CASSYSQGHYGYTF
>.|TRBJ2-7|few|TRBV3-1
TGTGCCAGCAGCCGTGCGGCAACTCTCTACGAGCAGGACTTC
CASSRAATLYEQDF
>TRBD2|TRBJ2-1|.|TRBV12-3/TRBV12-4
TGTGCCAGCAGCCCCGGGACTAGCGGGGGAAGCTCCTACAATGAGCAGTTCTTC
CASSPGTSGGSSYNEQFF
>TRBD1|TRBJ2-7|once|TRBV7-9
TGTGCCAGCAGCTTTTGGGACAGGGGCTACGAGCAGTACTTC
CASSFWDRGYEQYF
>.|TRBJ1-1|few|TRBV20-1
TGCAGTGTCCCCTGGCCCGGGGCGAACACTGAAGCTTTCTTT
CSVPWPGANTEAFF
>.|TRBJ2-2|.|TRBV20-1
TGCAGTGCTTCGAATTACAGGGCCATTTACACCGGGGAGCTGTTTTTT
CSASNYRAIYTGELFF
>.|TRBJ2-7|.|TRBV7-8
TGTGCCAGCGGGACTTTCGAGCAGTACTTC
CASGTFEQYF
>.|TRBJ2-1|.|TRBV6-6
TGTGCCAGCAGACATGGCAGGGGAGCCTCCTACAATGAGCAGTTCTTC
CASRHGRGASYNEQFF
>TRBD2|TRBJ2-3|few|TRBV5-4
TGTGCCAGCAGCTGGGAACTAGCGGGAGAAGGGCAGTATTTT
CASSWELAGEGQYF
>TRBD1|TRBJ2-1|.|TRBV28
TGTGCCAGCAGATTAGGACAGGGTTACAATGAGCAGTTCTTC
CASRLGQGYNEQFF
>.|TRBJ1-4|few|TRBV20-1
TGCAGTGCTAGAGATCAGGCAACTAATGAAAAACTGTTTTTT
CSARDQATNEKLFF
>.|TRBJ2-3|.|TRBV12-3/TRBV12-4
TGTGCCAGCAGTTTAGCGGTCCGTTCCCATACGCAGTATTTT
CASSLAVRSHTQYF
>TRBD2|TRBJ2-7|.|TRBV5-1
TGCGCCAGCAGCTTGTCGGGGGGGCACTACGAGCAGTACTTC
CASSLSGGHYEQYF
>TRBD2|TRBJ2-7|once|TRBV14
TGTGCCAGCAGCCATTTGACTCGGGGGGTCGAGCAGTACTTC
CASSHLTRGVEQYF
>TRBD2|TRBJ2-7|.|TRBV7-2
TGTGCCAGCAGGTTGCTAGCGGGAGGGGGGTACGAGCAGTACTTC
CASRLLAGGGYEQYF
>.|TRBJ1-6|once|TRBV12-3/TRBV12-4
TGTGCCAGCAGTTTTAGAGTTAATTCACCCCTCCACTTT
CASSFRVNSPLHF
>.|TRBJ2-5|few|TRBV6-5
TGTGCCAGCAGTTACTCGTATTTGGGGGCAGAGACCCAGTACTTC
CASSYSYLGAETQYF
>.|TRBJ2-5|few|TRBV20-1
TGCAGTGCTAGAGGGCCGGGGCAGCGGGAGACCCAGTACTTC
CSARGPGQRETQYF
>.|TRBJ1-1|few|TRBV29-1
TGCAGCGTCCCTCGTGAATCTGAAGCTTTCTTT
CSVPRESEAFF
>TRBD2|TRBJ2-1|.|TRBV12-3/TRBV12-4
TGTGCCAGCAGGTGGACTAGCGGGCCCAATGAGCAGTTCTTC
CASRWTSGPNEQFF
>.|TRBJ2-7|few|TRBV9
TGTGCCAGCAGCGTGGGTTGGGGGGCCGAGCAGTACTTC
CASSVGWGAEQYF
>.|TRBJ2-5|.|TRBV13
TGTGCCAGCAGCTTAGGGGACTACCACCAAGAGACCCAGTACTTC
CASSLGDYHQETQYF
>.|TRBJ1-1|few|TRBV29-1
TGCAGCGTTGAGCACACTGAAGCTTTCTTT
CSVEHTEAFF
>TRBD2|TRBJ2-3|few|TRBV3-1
TGTGCCAGCAGGCGGACTAGCGCTACAGATACGCAGTATTTT
CASRRTSATDTQYF
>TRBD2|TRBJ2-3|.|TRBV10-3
TGTGCCATCAGTGACCCGGGACTAGCGGGAGGGACTACGCAGTATTTT
CAISDPGLAGGTTQYF
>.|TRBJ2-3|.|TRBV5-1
TGCGCCAGCAGCTTGGGATACGATCGGGCAGATACGCAGTATTTT
CASSLGYDRADTQYF
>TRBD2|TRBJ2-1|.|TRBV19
TGTGCCAGTAGTATTCATCGGGAGGGGAACAATGAGCAGTTCTTC
CASSIHREGNNEQFF